Listed below are T cell receptor beta chains from one sample, sequenced in a study of cytomegalovirus exposure and HLA in healthy donors. Assay used: immunoSEQ multiplex PCR; TCRdb lists only in-frame clones, some missing. The table includes 210,000 or so clones, over 65% detected once. The sample consisted of PBMCs. Receptors were obtained from a woman in her fifties or sixties in good health and CMV-seropositive. Each CDR3 is given with its conserved first and last residue. The D gene is left open where the match is weak. Not all rows give a size; the values are once, few, many and, for expanded clones, a class.

size: .; length: 15; J: TRBJ2-7; D: TRBD2; V: TRBV2; CDR3: CASREASGRKDEQYF; DNA: TGTGCCAGCAGGGAGGCTAGCGGGAGGAAGGACGAGCAGTACTTC
size: .; length: 11; J: TRBJ2-7; D: .; V: TRBV7-8; CDR3: CASSNGDEQYF; DNA: TGTGCCAGCAGCAACGGGGACGAGCAGTACTTC
size: .; length: 16; J: TRBJ2-7; D: TRBD2; V: TRBV5-5; CDR3: CASSLATSGVLYEQYF; DNA: TGTGCCAGCAGCTTGGCGACTAGCGGGGTGTTGTACGAGCAGTACTTC
size: .; length: 14; J: TRBJ2-1; D: TRBD2; V: TRBV30; CDR3: CAWSGLAVNNEQFF; DNA: TGTGCCTGGTCGGGACTAGCGGTAAACAATGAGCAGTTCTTC
size: .; length: 12; J: TRBJ1-2; D: .; V: TRBV7-2; CDR3: CASSLATWGYTF; DNA: TGTGCCAGCAGCTTAGCGACATGGGGCTACACCTTC
size: once; length: 16; J: TRBJ2-7; D: .; V: TRBV5-1; CDR3: CASSLFGAYSGDEQYF; DNA: TGCGCCAGCAGCCTGTTTGGGGCGTATAGTGGAGACGAGCAGTACTTC
size: .; length: 16; J: TRBJ2-5; D: TRBD1; V: TRBV19; CDR3: CASSSGQGVSAETQYF; DNA: TGTGCCAGTAGTTCGGGACAGGGGGTGTCGGCAGAGACCCAGTACTTC
size: .; length: 14; J: TRBJ2-7; D: TRBD2; V: TRBV5-1; CDR3: CASSTSASSYEQYF; DNA: TGCGCCAGCAGCACTAGCGCGAGCTCCTACGAGCAGTACTTC
size: .; length: 15; J: TRBJ1-2; D: .; V: TRBV25-1; CDR3: CASSVTGTLRGGYTF; DNA: TGTGCCAGCAGTGTTACCGGGACTCTTAGGGGAGGCTACACCTTC
size: .; length: 15; J: TRBJ1-2; D: .; V: TRBV7-9; CDR3: CASSPPNDSPYGYTF; DNA: TGTGCCAGCAGCCCCCCGAATGACAGCCCTTATGGCTACACCTTC
size: few; length: 15; J: TRBJ2-7; D: .; V: TRBV10-2; CDR3: CASVGSGHSEGEQYF; DNA: TGCGCCAGCGTGGGAAGCGGACACTCGGAGGGGGAGCAGTACTTC
size: few; length: 12; J: TRBJ2-7; D: TRBD1; V: TRBV28; CDR3: CASRGQAYEQYF; DNA: TGTGCCAGCAGGGGACAGGCGTACGAGCAGTACTTC
size: .; length: 13; J: TRBJ2-7; D: .; V: TRBV2; CDR3: CASMSDSSYEQYF; DNA: TGTGCCAGCATGTCTGACAGCTCCTACGAGCAGTACTTC
size: .; length: 13; J: TRBJ2-3; D: TRBD2; V: TRBV6-4; CDR3: CASSVTSADTQYF; DNA: TGTGCCAGCAGTGTTACTAGCGCGGATACGCAGTATTTT
size: .; length: 17; J: TRBJ2-3; D: TRBD2; V: TRBV9; CDR3: CASSANRLAGGSDTQYF; DNA: TGTGCCAGCAGCGCAAATAGACTAGCGGGAGGTTCAGATACGCAGTATTTT
size: .; length: 18; J: TRBJ2-7; D: TRBD2; V: TRBV2; CDR3: CASSDPSVAGDSSYEQYF; DNA: TGTGCCAGCAGTGATCCCTCCGTAGCGGGGGACTCCTCCTACGAGCAGTACTTC
size: .; length: 13; J: TRBJ2-5; D: .; V: TRBV5-4; CDR3: CASSLWTVETQYF; DNA: TGTGCCAGCAGCCTCTGGACAGTAGAGACCCAGTACTTC
size: .; length: 13; J: TRBJ2-5; D: TRBD1; V: TRBV27; CDR3: CASRDRGWETQYF; DNA: TGTGCCAGCAGAGACAGGGGATGGGAGACCCAGTACTTC
size: .; length: 14; J: TRBJ2-7; D: TRBD1; V: TRBV27; CDR3: CASSLRRGPYEQYF; DNA: TGTGCCAGCAGTTTACGCAGGGGGCCCTACGAGCAGTACTTC
size: once; length: 17; J: TRBJ2-1; D: .; V: TRBV9; CDR3: CASSALGDSQPYNEQFF; DNA: TGTGCCAGCAGCGCCCTTGGGGACTCTCAACCCTACAATGAGCAGTTCTTC
size: .; length: 16; J: TRBJ1-5; D: .; V: TRBV19; CDR3: CASSIRSGGSRQPQHF; DNA: TGTGCCAGTAGTATAAGATCCGGGGGGAGCCGGCAGCCCCAGCATTTT
size: .; length: 15; J: TRBJ2-1; D: .; V: TRBV19; CDR3: CASSEKAGSLNEQFF; DNA: TGTGCCAGTAGTGAGAAAGCGGGCTCTCTCAATGAGCAGTTCTTC
size: .; length: 16; J: TRBJ2-5; D: TRBD2; V: TRBV27; CDR3: CASSLRLAGGQETQYF; DNA: TGTGCCAGCAGTTTACGTCTAGCGGGAGGTCAAGAGACCCAGTACTTC
size: .; length: 16; J: TRBJ1-1; D: .; V: TRBV6-5; CDR3: CASSSRWNGGNTEAFF; DNA: TGTGCCAGCAGTTCCAGATGGAACGGGGGAAACACTGAAGCTTTCTTT
size: .; length: 14; J: TRBJ1-1; D: .; V: TRBV2; CDR3: CASRGHGGGSEAFF; DNA: TGTGCCAGCAGAGGGCATGGGGGAGGGAGTGAAGCTTTCTTT
size: .; length: 14; J: TRBJ2-3; D: TRBD2; V: TRBV5-4; CDR3: CASSPGGGMDTQYF; DNA: TGTGCCAGCAGCCCCGGGGGGGGCATGGATACGCAGTATTTT
size: .; length: 13; J: TRBJ1-2; D: TRBD1; V: TRBV7-9; CDR3: CASSRQGAPGYTF; DNA: TGTGCCAGCAGCCGACAGGGGGCGCCCGGCTACACCTTC
size: once; length: 13; J: TRBJ2-1; D: .; V: TRBV10-3; CDR3: CAISELRDNEQFF; DNA: TGTGCCATCAGTGAGTTACGAGACAATGAGCAGTTCTTC
size: .; length: 14; J: TRBJ1-5; D: TRBD1; V: TRBV6-5; CDR3: CASSYGQGGQPQHF; DNA: TGTGCCAGCAGTTACGGACAGGGAGGTCAGCCCCAGCATTTT
size: once; length: 15; J: TRBJ2-7; D: TRBD1; V: TRBV27; CDR3: CASSLMAGGIYEQYF; DNA: TGTGCCAGCAGTTTAATGGCAGGGGGCATCTACGAGCAGTACTTC
size: .; length: 14; J: TRBJ2-7; D: TRBD1; V: TRBV28; CDR3: CASTPGQGNNEQYF; DNA: TGTGCCAGCACGCCGGGACAGGGTAACAACGAGCAGTACTTC
size: .; length: 14; J: TRBJ1-2; D: .; V: TRBV28; CDR3: CASSPPTGGGGYTF; DNA: TGTGCCAGCAGTCCCCCCACCGGAGGTGGGGGCTACACCTTC
size: few; length: 16; J: TRBJ2-1; D: TRBD2; V: TRBV5-1; CDR3: CASSWRVAGENNEQFF; DNA: TGCGCCAGCAGCTGGAGGGTAGCGGGGGAAAACAATGAGCAGTTCTTC
size: once; length: 15; J: TRBJ1-1; D: .; V: TRBV5-1; CDR3: CASSLEGVMNTEAFF; DNA: TGCGCCAGCAGCTTGGAGGGGGTAATGAATACTGAAGCTTTCTTT
size: .; length: 15; J: TRBJ1-5; D: .; V: TRBV11-3; CDR3: CASSGGAGSNQPQHF; DNA: TGTGCCAGCAGTGGGGGGGCGGGTAGCAATCAGCCCCAGCATTTT
size: .; length: 14; J: TRBJ2-1; D: TRBD2; V: TRBV7-9; CDR3: CASSPLGDYPGYVF; DNA: TGTGCCAGCAGCCCGCTTGGGGACTACCCAGGTTATGTCTTC
size: .; length: 15; J: TRBJ2-7; D: TRBD1; V: TRBV7-2; CDR3: CASSLGGQDRYEQYF; DNA: TGTGCCAGCAGCTTAGGGGGACAGGACCGCTACGAGCAGTACTTC
size: .; length: 11; J: TRBJ1-2; D: .; V: TRBV20-1; CDR3: CSALTDDGYTF; DNA: TGCAGTGCTTTGACAGACGATGGCTACACCTTC
size: .; length: 16; J: TRBJ1-2; D: .; V: TRBV27; CDR3: CASSLSGTPKGDGYTF; DNA: TGTGCCAGCAGTTTATCGGGGACCCCCAAGGGGGACGGCTACACCTTC
size: .; length: 12; J: TRBJ2-2; D: .; V: TRBV5-1; CDR3: CASRRDTGELFF; DNA: TGCGCCAGCAGACGGGACACCGGGGAGCTGTTTTTT
size: few; length: 16; J: TRBJ1-2; D: .; V: TRBV6-6; CDR3: CASSYSLPGSNYGYTF; DNA: TGTGCCAGCAGTTACTCTCTTCCGGGGTCTAACTATGGCTACACCTTC
size: .; length: 13; J: TRBJ2-1; D: .; V: TRBV6-1; CDR3: CASETTVEGEQFF; DNA: TGTGCCAGCGAGACCACCGTCGAGGGTGAGCAGTTCTTC
size: .; length: 11; J: TRBJ1-3; D: .; V: TRBV29-1; CDR3: CSVSSGNTIYF; DNA: TGCAGCGTCAGCTCTGGAAACACCATATATTTT
size: few; length: 13; J: TRBJ2-5; D: .; V: TRBV5-1; CDR3: CASSFQVQETQYF; DNA: TGCGCCAGCAGCTTTCAGGTCCAAGAGACCCAGTACTTC
size: .; length: 15; J: TRBJ2-5; D: TRBD1; V: TRBV10-3; CDR3: CAISENTGGRETQYF; DNA: TGTGCCATCAGTGAGAATACAGGGGGCCGGGAGACCCAGTACTTC
size: .; length: 15; J: TRBJ2-1; D: .; V: TRBV5-1; CDR3: CASSLGGVRGNEQFF; DNA: TGCGCCAGCAGCTTGGGAGGGGTCAGGGGCAATGAGCAGTTCTTC
size: .; length: 13; J: TRBJ2-7; D: TRBD1; V: TRBV10-3; CDR3: CAISDGTDYEQYF; DNA: TGTGCCATCAGCGACGGGACAGACTACGAGCAGTACTTC
size: .; length: 16; J: TRBJ1-3; D: .; V: TRBV18; CDR3: CASSLALTGYGNTIYF; DNA: TGTGCCAGCTCACTTGCCCTGACGGGGTATGGAAACACCATATATTTT
size: once; length: 16; J: TRBJ2-3; D: TRBD1; V: TRBV5-1; CDR3: CASSFHTRTGTDTQYF; DNA: TGCGCCAGCAGCTTCCATACCCGGACAGGGACAGATACGCAGTATTTT
size: .; length: 14; J: TRBJ1-2; D: TRBD1; V: TRBV11-2; CDR3: CASSPGTGGLGYTF; DNA: TGTGCCAGCAGCCCTGGGACAGGGGGCCTTGGCTACACCTTC
size: .; length: 19; J: TRBJ2-6; D: TRBD1; V: TRBV15; CDR3: CATRYVGDRGRAGANVLTF; DNA: TGTGCCACCAGATATGTCGGGGACAGGGGGCGCGCTGGGGCCAACGTCCTGACTTTC